The 19 T cell receptor beta chains presented below share a single source sample, sequenced in a study of blood T cell repertoires in COVID-19. Repertoires were generated with immunoSEQ multiplex PCR, while TCRdb's copy carries only in-frame clones and drops some. The sample gives roughly 290,000 clones, 80% to 90% of which show up once; around 0.8% is in the top ten. Sequencing input: peripheral blood. The receptors here all came from a man in his thirties or forties with acute or convalescent COVID-19.

This rearrangement joins TRBV3-1 (or the pseudogene TRBV3-2) to TRBJ1-3; 11 positions agree with TRBD1. The CDR3 consists of 17 residues. The germline V gene has CDR1 LGHDT and CDR2 YNNKEL (reference sequence). Germline trimming cut 5 bases from V and 4 bases from J; bases unmatched to any gene: 10. This CDR3 is CASSARDRGTGGNTIYF. As DNA, the CDR3 is TGTGCCAGCAGCGCCCGGGACAGGGGGACGGGCGGAAACACCATATATTTT.

The chain couples TRBV28 to TRBJ1-5; D is unclear. Trimming stripped 8 bases from V and 0 bases from J, with 8 bases between. Per the germline V gene, CDR1 is MDHEN and CDR2 is SYDVKM. The CDR3 sequence is 13 residues long. The CDR3 loop is CASHSYSNQPQHF. Here the CDR3 DNA reads TGTGCCAGCCACTCTTATAGCAATCAGCCCCAGCATTTT. Together with reference TRBV28 and TRBJ1-5, the CDR3 gives the full variable domain: DVKVTQSSRYLVKRTGEKVFLECVQDMDHENMFWYRQDPGLGLRLIYFSYDVKMKEKGDIPEGYSVSREKKERFSLILESASTNQTSMYLCASHSYSNQPQHFGDGTRLSIL.

The V call is TRBV28, the J call TRBJ1-5; maybe TRBD1 (5 bases). Per the germline V gene, CDR1 is MDHEN and CDR2 is SYDVKM. The CDR3 runs 17 residues. Trimming shortened V by 2 bases and J by 0 bases, and 14 bases separated the two germline ends. The CDR3: CASSLRTGQNSNQPQHF. DNA for the CDR3: TGTGCCAGCAGTTTAAGAACAGGCCAAAATAGCAATCAGCCCCAGCATTTT.

CDR3 amino acids: CATSVGGETQYF. The CDR3 DNA reads TGTGCCACCAGTGTTGGGGGGGAGACCCAGTACTTC. This sequence joins TRBV24-1 and TRBJ2-5, with a tentative D call TRBD2 (6 bases). Trimming took 5 bases from V and 5 from J, leaving 8 bases between them. This CDR3 contains 12 residues. Germline V lookup: CDR1 KGHDR, CDR2 SFDVKD.

This chain connects TRBV4-2 to TRBJ2-2, with TRBD1 matching over 7 bases. The CDR3 is 16 residues long. With V trimmed by 5 bases and J by 2 bases, 8 bases remained unmatched. The germline V gene has CDR1 LGHNA and CDR2 YNFKEQ. DNA for the CDR3: TGTGCCAGCAGCGAAAGGACAGGAGCCAACACCGGGGAGCTGTTTTTT. Amino acids: CASSERTGANTGELFF.

The genes are TRBV7-8 and TRBJ1-2; D is unresolved. V was cut by 6 bases and J by 4 bases, with 12 bases left in between. Looked up from germline, CDR1 is SGHVS and CDR2 is FQNEAQ. CDR3 size: 13 residues. CDR3 sequence reads: CASRKYSSYGYTF. The CDR3 DNA follows: TGTGCCAGCAGGAAGTACAGTTCCTATGGCTACACCTTC.

With respect to this clone: Within the sample, other DNA sequences also encode this same CDR3. V usage is TRBV29-1 and J usage is TRBJ1-2, with TRBD1 matching 7 bases. Germline CDR1 SQVTM, CDR2 ANQGSEA. V lost 7 bases to trimming and J lost 3 bases; unmatched junction nucleotides: 5. The CDR3 consists of 12 residues. This CDR3 is CSGRTGDYGYTF. The CDR3 nucleotides read TGCAGCGGGAGAACAGGGGACTATGGCTACACCTTC.

The CDR3 DNA reads TGTGCCAGCTCACCCCCTGACTGGAGAGAGACCCAGTACTTC. Its protein product is CASSPPDWRETQYF. This rearrangement joins TRBV18 to TRBJ2-5; D unclear. The germline V gene has CDR1 KGHSH and CDR2 LQKENI. The CDR3 runs to 14 residues. V was trimmed by 3 bases and J by 4 bases, leaving 12 bases between them. Using reference TRBV18 and TRBJ2-5 for the parts outside the CDR3, the full variable domain is NAGVMQNPRHLVRRRGQEARLRCSPMKGHSHVYWYRQLPEEGLKFMVYLQKENIIDESGMPKERFSAEFPKEGPSILRIQQVVRGDSAAYFCASSPPDWRETQYFGPGTRLLVL.

CDR3 DNA sequence: TGTGCCACCAGTGATTTATTGAGCGGGAGTAGCCCAGATACGCAGTATTTT. Encoded protein: CATSDLLSGSSPDTQYF. The chain carries TRBV24-1 and TRBJ2-3; 8 bases match TRBD2. The CDR3 is made up of 17 amino acids. CDR1 is KGHDR, CDR2 SFDVKD, per germline. V lost 1 base, J lost 4 bases, and 9 bases stayed unmatched.

The table lists this clone with a few counts. V and J are TRBV28 and TRBJ1-6; D perhaps matches TRBD1 (6 bases). V was pared by 4 bases and J by 10 bases, with 11 bases between. CDR1 is MDHEN and CDR2 is SYDVKM in the germline V gene. This CDR3 comprises 13 residues. CDR3 sequence: CASSSGVGSPLHF. DNA of the CDR3: TGTGCCAGCAGTTCAGGGGTGGGCTCACCCCTCCACTTT.

The gene calls are TRBV7-9 and TRBJ1-5; D gene ambiguous. The germline V and J ends were trimmed by 7 bases and 0 bases, with 7 bases remaining between them. CDR1 SEHNR and CDR2 FQNEAQ come from the germline V gene (reference sequence). This CDR3 is built from 13 residues. The CDR3 here is CASTAGSNQPQHF. CDR3 coding DNA: TGTGCCAGCACCGCCGGTAGCAATCAGCCCCAGCATTTT.

V is TRBV5-8 and J is TRBJ1-5; a possible D gene is TRBD1 (5 bases). The CDR3 length is 14 residues. Germline values: CDR1 SGHTS, CDR2 YDEGEE. Between the trimmed V and J ends, which lost 3 bases and 7 bases, there was a span of 14 bases. The CDR3 coding sequence is TGTGCCAGCAGCTCCCGACAGTTGGGCCAGCCCCAGCATTTT. It encodes CASSSRQLGQPQHF. Full variable domain (remainder filled in from reference TRBV5-8 and TRBJ1-5): EAGVTQSPTHLIKTRGQQATLRCSPISGHTSVYWYQQALGLGLQFLLWYDEGEERNRGNFPPRFSGRQFPNYSSELNVNALELEDSALYLCASSSRQLGQPQHFGDGTRLSIL.

V is TRBV28 and J is TRBJ2-7, with 9 nucleotides matching TRBD2. J was trimmed by 4 bases and V by 11 bases; bases with no gene match: 12. CDR1 and CDR2 (germline): MDHEN, SYDVKM. The CDR3 extends over 14 amino acids. The CDR3 loop is CAAKRREGAYEQYF. CDR3 coding DNA: TGTGCCGCCAAGCGGCGGGAGGGAGCTTACGAGCAGTACTTC. Together with reference TRBV28 and TRBJ2-7, the CDR3 gives the full variable domain: DVKVTQSSRYLVKRTGEKVFLECVQDMDHENMFWYRQDPGLGLRLIYFSYDVKMKEKGDIPEGYSVSREKKERFSLILESASTNQTSMYLCAAKRREGAYEQYFGPGTRLTVT.

This clone is a singleton in its sample. The rearrangement links TRBV6-7 to TRBJ2-7, with TRBD2 matching 7 bases. TRBV6-7 is given ORF status, its function remaining uncertain. V lost 1 base, J lost 6 bases, and 15 bases stayed unmatched. This CDR3 is 17 amino acids long. The CDR3 DNA sequence: TGTGCCAGCAGTTACTGGAGACGTGGGGAGCGGGACTGCGAGCAGTACTTC. This encodes CASSYWRRGERDCEQYF.

The chain employs TRBV19 and TRBJ1-1; 10 positions match TRBD1. This CDR3 has 15 amino acids. Germline V CDR1 and CDR2: LNHDA, SQIVND (reference sequence). V lost 5 bases, J lost 3 bases, and 6 bases stayed unmatched. The CDR3 nucleotides are TGTGCCAGTAGTCCATCCGGGACAGGGGACACTGAAGCTTTCTTT. This encodes CASSPSGTGDTEAFF.

The V call is TRBV5-6, the J call TRBJ2-1; possibly TRBD2 for D (6 bases). CDR3 length equals 15 residues. The germline V gene encodes CDR1 SGHDT and CDR2 YYEEEE. The ends were cut back, 0 bases at V and 6 bases at J, with 13 bases in the middle. The CDR3 is CASSLVGRRANEQFF. Here the CDR3 DNA reads TGTGCCAGCAGCTTGGTAGGGAGGAGGGCCAATGAGCAGTTCTTC. Supplemented by reference TRBV5-6 and TRBJ2-1, the full variable domain reads DAGVTQSPTHLIKTRGQQVTLRCSPKSGHDTVSWYQQALGQGPQFIFQYYEEEERQRGNFPDRFSGHQFPNYSSELNVNALLLGDSALYLCASSLVGRRANEQFFGPGTRLTVL.

The chain is built from TRBV30 and TRBJ1-5, with TRBD1 as a possible D gene (5 bases). The CDR3 consists of 13 residues. Germline V gives CDR1 GTSNPN, CDR2 SVGIG (reference sequence). V was trimmed by 2 bases and J by 9 bases, leaving 14 bases between them. The CDR3 region is CAWSSQGLRPQHF. CDR3 nucleotides: TGTGCCTGGAGTTCCCAGGGCCTACGGCCCCAGCATTTT. The full variable domain, its missing parts supplied by reference TRBV30 and TRBJ1-5, is SQTIHQWPATLVQPVGSPLSLECTVEGTSNPNLYWYRQAAGRGLQLLFYSVGIGQISSEVPQNLSASRPQDRQFILSSKKLLLSDSGFYLCAWSSQGLRPQHFGDGTRLSIL.

This rearrangement joins TRBV5-5 to TRBJ2-2; D uncertain. From germline, CDR1 is SGHKS and CDR2 YYEKEE (reference sequence). The length of the CDR3 is 13 residues. With 0 bases removed from V and 7 bases from J, the gap between germline ends came to 7 bases. CDR3 DNA sequence: TGTGCCAGCAGCTTGGCCGGTATCGGGGAGCTGTTTTTT. This codes for CASSLAGIGELFF.

This chain uses TRBV7-3 with TRBJ2-1; TRBD2 agrees at 9 bases. The J segment lost 6 bases and the V segment lost 1 base, leaving 4 bases of the junction unmatched. The germline gives CDR1 SGHTA, CDR2 FQGTGA. There are 15 residues in the CDR3. The CDR3 region is CASSLSGRVPNEQFF. The CDR3 DNA is TGTGCCAGCAGCTTAAGCGGGAGGGTCCCCAATGAGCAGTTCTTC. Full variable domain (rest looked up from reference TRBV7-3 and TRBJ2-1): GAGVSQTPSNKVTEKGKYVELRCDPISGHTALYWYRQSLGQGPEFLIYFQGTGAADDSGLPNDRFFAVRPEGSVSTLKIQRTERGDSAVYLCASSLSGRVPNEQFFGPGTRLTVL.